The 22 T cell receptor beta chains in this list originate from one sample, sequenced in a study of identical twins. MiXCR was run by TCRdb on the 5' RACE reads, yielding one entry per CDR3 protein. The repertoire has 750,000 to 950,000 distinct CDR3 sequences, 9% to 15% of them found once; the top ten carry 1.5% to 2%. These data are also associated with another study on yellow fever vaccine responses in identical twins.

Specimen: PBMCs. Receptors originate from a woman aged 18-29 years in good health.

The chain employs TRBV6-5 and TRBJ2-5; the D is unclear. The CDR3 is made up of 14 amino acids. Germline CDR1 reads MNHEY; CDR2 reads SVGAGI. Trimming cost V 2 bases and J 1 base, with 8 bases left between them. DNA for the CDR3: TGTGCCAGCAGTTACGGACCTGGCCAAGAGACCCAGTACTTC. Its protein is CASSYGPGQETQYF.

This clonotype was recorded many times. The chain has TRBV29-1 and TRBJ2-5; D is uncertain. CDR1 is SQVTM, CDR2 ANQGSEA, per germline. The ends were cut back, 4 bases at V and 4 bases at J, with 1 base in the middle. The CDR3 spans 9 residues. The CDR3 coding sequence is TGCAGCGTTGGAGAGACCCAGTACTTC. Translation: CSVGETQYF.

This rearrangement joins TRBV5-1 to TRBJ2-3; TRBD2 aligns across 9 bases. The CDR3 loop spans 16 amino acids. Trimming removed 0 bases from V and 7 bases from J; junction bases left unmatched: 9. Germline V CDR1 and CDR2: SGHRS, YFSETQ. The CDR3 DNA reads TGCGCCAGCAGCTTGGTTAGCGGGAGTTCGGCCTATACGCAGTATTTT. This gives the protein CASSLVSGSSAYTQYF. The whole variable domain, remainder taken from reference TRBV5-1 and TRBJ2-3, is KAGVTQTPRYLIKTRGQQVTLSCSPISGHRSVSWYQQTPGQGLQFLFEYFSETQRNKGNFPGRFSGRQFSNSRSEMNVSTLELGDSALYLCASSLVSGSSAYTQYFGPGTRLTVL.

The chain recombines TRBV19 with TRBJ2-5; 8 nucleotides line up with TRBD1. The germline V gene has CDR1 LNHDA and CDR2 SQIVND (reference sequence). J lost 5 bases, V lost 7 bases, and 18 bases had no gene match. CDR3 length: 17 residues. The DNA of the CDR3 is TGTGCCAGTACGGAACGGGGCAGGGGGCTTGTTGGGGAGACCCAGTACTTC. This encodes CASTERGRGLVGETQYF.

The V and J genes are TRBV12-3 or TRBV12-4 and TRBJ2-4; 7 bases align to TRBD2. This CDR3 has 15 amino acids. After removal of 0 bases from V and 7 bases from J, the junction contained 6 bases not matched to a gene. The CDR3 protein is CASSLAGGPGNIQYF. DNA for the CDR3: TGTGCCAGCAGTTTAGCGGGAGGGCCGGGGAACATTCAGTACTTC.

The chain recombines TRBV3-1 with TRBJ2-1; no clear D gene. The ends were cut back, 3 bases at V and 2 bases at J, with 5 bases in the middle. This CDR3 has 13 amino acids. Germline V gives CDR1 LGHDT, CDR2 YNNKEL (reference sequence). The CDR3 loop is CASSHLTYNEQFF. In DNA form, the CDR3 reads TGTGCCAGCAGCCACCTGACCTACAATGAGCAGTTCTTC.

This clonotype turned up a few times. The gene calls are TRBV29-1 and TRBJ2-2; D is undetermined. V shed 4 bases and J shed 4 bases, with 16 bases lying between them. The CDR3 has 15 residues. Germline loops: CDR1 SQVTM, CDR2 ANQGSEA. In DNA form, the CDR3 reads TGCAGCGTTGGGTCGGGCCGGATAGTCACCGGGGAGCTGTTTTTT. This encodes CSVGSGRIVTGELFF.

The chain employs TRBV28 and TRBJ2-1; TRBD2 agrees at 10 bases. There are 16 residues in the CDR3. V lost 1 base and J lost 7; bases outside the gene matches: 7. The V gene's germline CDR1 is MDHEN and CDR2 SYDVKM. CDR3 region: CASSLLTSGTRNEQFF. CDR3 bases: TGTGCCAGCAGTTTATTAACTAGCGGGACGAGGAATGAGCAGTTCTTC.

The chain combines TRBV5-6 with TRBJ2-5, with D perhaps TRBD2 (6 bases). V lost 4 bases to trimming and J lost 5 bases, with 18 bases between them. This CDR3 is built from 15 residues. CDR1 is SGHDT and CDR2 is YYEEEE in the germline V gene. CDR3 residues: CASSLGGSVWETQYF. As DNA, the CDR3 is TGTGCCAGCAGCCTGGGGGGTAGCGTGTGGGAGACCCAGTACTTC.

This clonotype was observed at least ten times. J is TRBJ2-1 and V is TRBV13; 7 bases agree with TRBD1. The CDR3 totals 11 residues. Germline CDR1 reads PRHDT; CDR2 reads FYEKMQ (reference sequence). Trimming removed 5 bases from V and 10 bases from J; junction bases left unmatched: 2. The CDR3 loop reads CASSIQGEQFF. The CDR3 bases are TGTGCCAGCAGCATACAGGGGGAGCAGTTCTTC.

In its sample, this clonotype was seen many times. The J gene is TRBJ2-2, the V gene TRBV28; 11 nucleotides match TRBD1. V gave up 3 bases and J gave up 6 bases; unmatched junction bases: 3. The germline gives CDR1 MDHEN, CDR2 SYDVKM. CDR3 length: 15 amino acids. As DNA, the CDR3 is TGTGCCAGCAGTTTGGGACAGGGGGGGGCCGGGGAGCTGTTTTTT. Amino acids: CASSLGQGGAGELFF.

This clonotype was observed a few times. V is TRBV4-1 and J is TRBJ2-2; D not certain. This CDR3 is 14 amino acids long. With 8 bases removed from V and 6 bases from J, the gap between germline ends came to 16 bases. CDR1 is MGHRA, CDR2 YSYEKL, per germline. The CDR3 coding sequence is TGCGCCAGCCACCCTCAAGAGGTCCCCGGGGAGCTGTTTTTT. This translates into CASHPQEVPGELFF.

This clonotype was counted many times. This chain joins TRBV12-3 or TRBV12-4 and TRBJ1-5, with D uncertain. The germline V and J ends were trimmed by 5 bases and 5 bases, with 19 bases remaining between them. The CDR3 runs 16 residues. CDR3 sequence: CASSDDAVGSHQPQHF. The CDR3, as DNA: TGTGCCAGCAGTGATGACGCAGTCGGATCCCATCAGCCCCAGCATTTT.

The chain uses TRBV7-6 and TRBJ1-1, with TRBD1 as a possible D gene (5 bases). Germline V lookup: CDR1 SGHVS, CDR2 FNYEAQ. V was shortened by 2 bases and J by 4 bases, with 14 bases between the two germline ends. This CDR3 contains 15 residues. The CDR3 bases are TGTGCCAGCAGCTTAAACGGGGGTCTTTTCACTGAAGCTTTCTTT. Amino acids: CASSLNGGLFTEAFF.

The V call is TRBV11-3, the J call TRBJ2-4, with 9 bases aligning to TRBD2. Per germline, CDR1 SGHNT and CDR2 YENEEA. The V segment lost 4 bases and the J segment 6 bases; nucleotides outside the gene matches: 4. CDR3 size: 14 residues. The CDR3: CASSSSGTGNIQYF. The CDR3 region has the DNA TGTGCCAGCAGCTCTAGCGGGACCGGAAACATTCAGTACTTC.

The CDR3 DNA reads TGTGCCAGCAGTGGTTGGGGTGACAATCAGCCCCAGCATTTT. It translates to CASSGWGDNQPQHF. This chain joins TRBV2 and TRBJ1-5; D unresolved. Germline loops: CDR1 SNHLY, CDR2 FYNNEI. Between the trimmed V and J ends, which lost 4 bases and 3 bases, there was a span of 10 bases. The CDR3 extends over 14 amino acids. Full variable domain (remainder filled in from reference TRBV2 and TRBJ1-5): EPEVTQTPSHQVTQMGQEVILRCVPISNHLYFYWYRQILGQKVEFLVSFYNNEISEKSEIFDDQFSVERPDGSNFTLKIRSTKLEDSAMYFCASSGWGDNQPQHFGDGTRLSIL.

This clonotype was observed a few times. This chain connects TRBV6-1 to TRBJ1-1; possibly TRBD1 for D (5 bases). The CDR3 contains 16 residues. V was clipped by 7 bases and J by 1 base, with 19 bases between them. The germline CDR1 and CDR2 sequences are MNHNS and SASEGT. CDR3 sequence (DNA): TGTGCCAGCACCCATTCGGGGGGGTTCCCGAACACTGAAGCTTTCTTT. Residues: CASTHSGGFPNTEAFF.

V gene TRBV4-2 combines with J gene TRBJ2-7; 7 bases agree with TRBD1. V trimming: 4 bases; J trimming: 0 bases; junction bases outside the gene matches: 9. This CDR3 is built from 16 residues. Germline assignment: CDR1 LGHNA and CDR2 YNFKEQ. This CDR3 is CASSLIGTVSSYEQYF. CDR3 nucleotide sequence: TGTGCCAGCAGCCTAATCGGGACAGTGAGCTCCTACGAGCAGTACTTC.

Many counts were recorded for this clonotype. The chain combines TRBV12-3 or TRBV12-4 with TRBJ2-2; D not resolved. V gave up 6 bases and J gave up 0 bases, with 11 bases separating them. There are 15 residues in the CDR3. The CDR3 is CASSVLVPNTGELFF. DNA of the CDR3: TGTGCCAGCAGCGTCTTAGTCCCGAACACCGGGGAGCTGTTTTTT.

This clonotype was counted ten times or more. V gene TRBV29-1 combines with J gene TRBJ2-3; TRBD2 matches at 7 bases. The CDR3 is 13 amino acids. V lost 4 bases to trimming and J lost 5 bases; unmatched junction nucleotides: 6. The germline gives CDR1 SQVTM, CDR2 ANQGSEA. DNA for the CDR3: TGCAGCGTTGTAGGCGGGAGCTTAGATACGCAGTATTTT. Translated, it gives CSVVGGSLDTQYF.

This clonotype was counted a few times. The V gene is TRBV5-6, the J gene TRBJ2-7; 9 nucleotides align to TRBD1. Trimming took 4 bases from V and 2 from J; bases not matched to a gene: 10. The CDR3 is made up of 16 amino acids. Germline V CDR1 and CDR2: SGHDT, YYEEEE. CDR3 coding DNA: TGTGCCAGCAGCCCTCGCAGGACAGGGGCCACCTACGAGCAGTACTTC. This translates into CASSPRRTGATYEQYF. The full variable domain, completed using reference TRBV5-6 and TRBJ2-7, is DAGVTQSPTHLIKTRGQQVTLRCSPKSGHDTVSWYQQALGQGPQFIFQYYEEEERQRGNFPDRFSGHQFPNYSSELNVNALLLGDSALYLCASSPRRTGATYEQYFGPGTRLTVT.

V usage is TRBV4-1 and J usage is TRBJ1-5, with D hard to call. This CDR3 is 15 amino acids long. Between the trimmed V and J ends, which lost 2 bases and 4 bases, there was a span of 12 bases. CDR1 is MGHRA, CDR2 YSYEKL, per germline. In nucleotides, the CDR3 is TGCGCCAGCAGCCAAACCTCGGATTTTAATCAGCCCCAGCATTTT. It codes for CASSQTSDFNQPQHF.